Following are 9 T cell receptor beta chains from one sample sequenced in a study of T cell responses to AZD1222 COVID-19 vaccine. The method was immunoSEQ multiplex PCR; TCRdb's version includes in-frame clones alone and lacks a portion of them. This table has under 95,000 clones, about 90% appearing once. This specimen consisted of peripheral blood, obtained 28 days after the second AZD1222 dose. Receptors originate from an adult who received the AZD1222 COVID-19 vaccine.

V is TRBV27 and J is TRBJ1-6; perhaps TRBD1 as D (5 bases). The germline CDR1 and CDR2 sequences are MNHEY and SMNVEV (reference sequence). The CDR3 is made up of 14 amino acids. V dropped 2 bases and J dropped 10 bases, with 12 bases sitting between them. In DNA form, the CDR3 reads TGTGCCAGCAGTTTAGGAGGGGCTGGATCACCCCTCCACTTT. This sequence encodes CASSLGGAGSPLHF.

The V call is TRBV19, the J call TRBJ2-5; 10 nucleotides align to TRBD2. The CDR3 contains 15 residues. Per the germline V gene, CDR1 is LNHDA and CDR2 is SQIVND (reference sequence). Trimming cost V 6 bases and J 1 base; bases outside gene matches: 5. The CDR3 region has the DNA TGTGCCAGTAGAGGTAGCGGGGGGTCCCAAGAGACCCAGTACTTC. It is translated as CASRGSGGSQETQYF.

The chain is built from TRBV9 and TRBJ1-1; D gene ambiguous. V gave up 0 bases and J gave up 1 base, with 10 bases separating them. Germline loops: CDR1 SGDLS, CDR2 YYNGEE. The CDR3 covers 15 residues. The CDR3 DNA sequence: TGTGCCAGCAGCGTAGACGTCGGAGCGAACACTGAAGCTTTCTTT. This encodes CASSVDVGANTEAFF.

The CDR3 coding sequence is TGTGCCAGCAGCATCGCAAAGGTTTCACCCCTCCACTTT. Its protein product is CASSIAKVSPLHF. This chain connects TRBV27 to TRBJ1-6; no reliable D call. CDR3 length equals 13 residues. V lost 6 bases to trimming and J lost 9 bases, with 12 bases between them. CDR1 is MNHEY, CDR2 SMNVEV, per germline (reference sequence).

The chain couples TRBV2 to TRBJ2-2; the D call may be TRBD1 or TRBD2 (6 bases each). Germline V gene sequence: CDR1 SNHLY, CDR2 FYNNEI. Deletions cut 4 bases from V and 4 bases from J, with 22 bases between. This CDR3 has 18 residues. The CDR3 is CASSVSRRGPRGTGELFF. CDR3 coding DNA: TGTGCCAGCAGTGTGTCACGGAGGGGCCCCAGGGGCACCGGGGAGCTGTTTTTT.

The CDR3 sequence: CATSPDKNTEAFF. CDR3 bases: TGTGCCACCAGCCCCGACAAGAACACTGAAGCTTTCTTT. The chain combines TRBV24-1 with TRBJ1-1; unclear D gene. The V end was cut by 7 bases, the J end by 1 base, with 9 bases between. The germline V gene has CDR1 KGHDR and CDR2 SFDVKD. The CDR3 totals 13 residues.

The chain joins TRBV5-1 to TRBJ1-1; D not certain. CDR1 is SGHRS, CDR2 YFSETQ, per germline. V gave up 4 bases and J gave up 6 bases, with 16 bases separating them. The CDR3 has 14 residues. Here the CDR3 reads CASSPLGVGAEAFF. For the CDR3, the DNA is TGCGCCAGCAGCCCCCTCGGGGTAGGAGCTGAAGCTTTCTTT.

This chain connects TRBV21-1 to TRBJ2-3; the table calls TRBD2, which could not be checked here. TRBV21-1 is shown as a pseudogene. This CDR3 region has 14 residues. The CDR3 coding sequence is TGTGCCAGTTTAGCGGGGGGGATCACAGATACGCAGTATTTT. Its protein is CASLAGGITDTQYF.

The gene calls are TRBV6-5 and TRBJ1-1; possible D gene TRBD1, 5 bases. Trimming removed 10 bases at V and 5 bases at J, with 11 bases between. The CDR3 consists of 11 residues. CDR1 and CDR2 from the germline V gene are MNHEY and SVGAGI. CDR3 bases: TGTGCCACCTGGGGGAGAACTGAAGCTTTCTTT. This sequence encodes CATWGRTEAFF.